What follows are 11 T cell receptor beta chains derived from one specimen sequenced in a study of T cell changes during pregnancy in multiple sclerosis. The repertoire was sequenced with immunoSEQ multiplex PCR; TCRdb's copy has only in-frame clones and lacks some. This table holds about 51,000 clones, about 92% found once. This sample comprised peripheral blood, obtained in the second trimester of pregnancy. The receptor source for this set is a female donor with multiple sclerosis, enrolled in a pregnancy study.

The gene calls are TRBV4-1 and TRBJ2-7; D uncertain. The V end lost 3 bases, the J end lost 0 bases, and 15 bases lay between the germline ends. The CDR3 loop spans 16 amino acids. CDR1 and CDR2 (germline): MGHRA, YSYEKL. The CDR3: CASSHPRRVNSYEQYF. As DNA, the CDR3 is TGCGCCAGCAGCCACCCTAGACGGGTTAACTCCTACGAGCAGTACTTC.

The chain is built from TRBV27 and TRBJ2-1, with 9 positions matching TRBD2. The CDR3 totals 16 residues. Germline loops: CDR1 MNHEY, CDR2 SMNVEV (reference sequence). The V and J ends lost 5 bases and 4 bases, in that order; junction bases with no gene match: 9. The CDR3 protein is CASSSKLAGIYNEQFF. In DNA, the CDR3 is TGTGCCAGCAGTAGCAAACTAGCGGGCATATACAATGAGCAGTTCTTC.

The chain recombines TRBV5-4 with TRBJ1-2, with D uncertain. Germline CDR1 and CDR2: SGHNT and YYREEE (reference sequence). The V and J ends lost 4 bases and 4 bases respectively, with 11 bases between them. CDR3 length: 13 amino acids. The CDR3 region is CASSETVGYGYTF. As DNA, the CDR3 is TGTGCCAGCAGCGAAACAGTTGGCTATGGCTACACCTTC.

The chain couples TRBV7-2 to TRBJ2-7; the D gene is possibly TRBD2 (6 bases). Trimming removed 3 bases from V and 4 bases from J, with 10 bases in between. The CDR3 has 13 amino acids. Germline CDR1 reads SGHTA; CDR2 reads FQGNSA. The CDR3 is CASSLGLDYEQYF. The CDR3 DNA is TGTGCCAGCAGCTTGGGACTCGATTACGAGCAGTACTTC.

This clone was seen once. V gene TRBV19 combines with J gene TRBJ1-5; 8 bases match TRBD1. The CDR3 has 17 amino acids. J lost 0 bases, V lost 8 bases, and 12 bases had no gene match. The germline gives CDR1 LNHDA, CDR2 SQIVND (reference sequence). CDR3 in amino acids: CASAVGTGSHSNQPQHF. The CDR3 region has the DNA TGTGCCAGTGCGGTTGGGACAGGATCCCATAGCAATCAGCCCCAGCATTTT.

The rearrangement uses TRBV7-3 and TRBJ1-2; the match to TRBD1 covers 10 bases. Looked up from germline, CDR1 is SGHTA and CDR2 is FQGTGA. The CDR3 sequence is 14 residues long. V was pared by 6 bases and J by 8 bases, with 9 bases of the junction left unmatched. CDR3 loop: CASRSTGGAEGYTF. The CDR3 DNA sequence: TGTGCCAGCAGGTCGACAGGGGGCGCGGAAGGCTACACCTTC.

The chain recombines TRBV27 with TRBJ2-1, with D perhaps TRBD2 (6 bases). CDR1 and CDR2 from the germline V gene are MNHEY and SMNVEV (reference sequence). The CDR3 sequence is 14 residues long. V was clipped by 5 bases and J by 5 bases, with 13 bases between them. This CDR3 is CASSPGLFDNEQFF. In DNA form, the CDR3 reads TGTGCCAGCAGTCCGGGACTTTTTGACAATGAGCAGTTCTTC.

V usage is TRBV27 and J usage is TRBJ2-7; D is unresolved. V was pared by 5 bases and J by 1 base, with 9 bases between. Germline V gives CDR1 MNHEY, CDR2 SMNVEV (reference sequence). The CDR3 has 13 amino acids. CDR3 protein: CASSPGRSYEQYF. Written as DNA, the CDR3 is TGTGCCAGCAGTCCGGGTCGGTCCTACGAGCAGTACTTC.

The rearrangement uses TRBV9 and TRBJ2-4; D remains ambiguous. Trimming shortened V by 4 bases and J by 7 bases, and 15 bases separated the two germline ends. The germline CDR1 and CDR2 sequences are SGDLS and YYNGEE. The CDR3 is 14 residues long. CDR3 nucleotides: TGTGCCAGCAGCCCAAGCGTATTCGGGAACATTCAGTACTTC. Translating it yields CASSPSVFGNIQYF.

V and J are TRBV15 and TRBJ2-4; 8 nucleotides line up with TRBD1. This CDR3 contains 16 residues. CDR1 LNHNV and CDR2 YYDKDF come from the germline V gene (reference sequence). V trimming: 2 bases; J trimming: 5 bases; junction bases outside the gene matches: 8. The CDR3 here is CATSRPGTGSENIQYF. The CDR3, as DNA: TGTGCCACCAGCAGACCCGGGACAGGAAGCGAAAACATTCAGTACTTC.

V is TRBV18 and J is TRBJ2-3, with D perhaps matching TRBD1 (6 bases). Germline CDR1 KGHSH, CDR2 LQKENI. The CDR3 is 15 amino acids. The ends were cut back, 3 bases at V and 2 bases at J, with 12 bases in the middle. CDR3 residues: CASSPYGQFTDTQYF. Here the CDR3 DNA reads TGTGCCAGCTCACCGTACGGACAGTTCACAGATACGCAGTATTTT. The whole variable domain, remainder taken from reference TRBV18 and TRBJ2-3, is NAGVMQNPRHLVRRRGQEARLRCSPMKGHSHVYWYRQLPEEGLKFMVYLQKENIIDESGMPKERFSAEFPKEGPSILRIQQVVRGDSAAYFCASSPYGQFTDTQYFGPGTRLTVL.